The rows below give T cell receptor beta chains drawn from one sample of a study of blood T cell repertoires in COVID-19. The table came from immunoSEQ multiplex PCR; TCRdb's copy has only in-frame clones and leaves some out. The data show about 310,000 clones, over 75% seen once. Sample: peripheral blood. These receptors were taken from a man aged 50 to 59 with active or convalescent COVID-19. CDR3s include the opening cysteine and the closing phenylalanine or tryptophan. The D gene is left open where the match is weak. Clone size is stated in some rows and not others, as once, few, many or a class when expanded.

V gene	J gene	D gene	clone size	CDR3 DNA	CDR3 protein
TRBV19	TRBJ1-1	TRBD1	.	TGTGCCAGTAGCCGGGACAGGGGATTAATGAACACTGAAGCTTTCTTT	CASSRDRGLMNTEAFF
TRBV5-1	TRBJ1-6	TRBD1	.	TGCGCCAGCAGCTTGCAACAGGGGAGTTCACCCCTCCACTTT	CASSLQQGSSPLHF
TRBV27	TRBJ2-7	.	.	TGTGCCAGCAGTTTTCAGGCGCGCTCCTACGAGCAGTACTTC	CASSFQARSYEQYF
TRBV5-1	TRBJ2-7	TRBD1	.	TGCGCCAGCAGTGGGACAGGGGGCTCCTACGAGCAGTACTTC	CASSGTGGSYEQYF
TRBV3-1/TRBV3-2	TRBJ1-6	.	.	TGTGCCAGCAGCCAATCAGGGGCGGATTCACCCCTCCACTTT	CASSQSGADSPLHF
TRBV15	TRBJ1-1	.	.	TGTGCCACCAGCAAAGGGGGGGTACAGGTTTTTGAAGCTTTCTTT	CATSKGGVQVFEAFF
TRBV9	TRBJ2-3	TRBD2	.	TGTGCCAGCAGCGCCAACCCGGGACTAGCGGAGTTGGGTACGCAGTATTTT	CASSANPGLAELGTQYF
TRBV9	TRBJ2-1	.	.	TGTGCCAGCAGCGTAGATGGAGGGAGCGCTTACAATGAGCAGTTCTTC	CASSVDGGSAYNEQFF
TRBV28	TRBJ2-1	.	.	TGTGCCAGCAGTTCAGGCGCACATCTATGGCAGTTCTTC	CASSSGAHLWQFF
TRBV30	TRBJ1-2	TRBD1	once	TGTGCCTGGAGTGTACTCCAGGGGGCAAGTGGTGGCTACACCTTC	CAWSVLQGASGGYTF
TRBV11-2	TRBJ2-5	TRBD2	.	TGTGCCAGCAGCTTAGATCCGATCGGACTAGCGGAAGGAGGGACCCAGTACTTC	CASSLDPIGLAEGGTQYF
TRBV9	TRBJ1-6	TRBD1	.	TGTGCCAGCAGCACTACGGACAGGGCCCTCACCCTCCACTTT	CASSTTDRALTLHF
TRBV20-1	TRBJ1-1	.	.	TGCAGTGCTAGTCCCCAGCGAGCTTTCTTT	CSASPQRAFF
TRBV7-2	TRBJ2-7	TRBD2	.	TGTGCCAGCAGCCGGACCGGGGCGGGGGGCTACGAGCAGTACTTC	CASSRTGAGGYEQYF
TRBV28	TRBJ1-3	TRBD1	.	TGTGCCAGCAGTGCGGGACAGGGGCCAAGGGGAAACACCATATATTTT	CASSAGQGPRGNTIYF
TRBV24-1	TRBJ1-1	.	.	TGTGCCACCAGTACGGGAACTGAAGCTTTCTTT	CATSTGTEAFF
TRBV27	TRBJ1-4	TRBD1	.	TGTGCCAGCAAACAGACAGGGGCAAATGAAAAACTGTTTTTT	CASKQTGANEKLFF
TRBV5-4	TRBJ1-2	.	.	TGTGCCAGCAGCCAAGCGCCCGGTTCTAACTATGGCTACACCTTC	CASSQAPGSNYGYTF
TRBV9	TRBJ2-2	.	.	TGTGCCAGCAGCGTAACCGGGGTCACCGGGGAGCTGTTTTTT	CASSVTGVTGELFF
TRBV7-9	TRBJ1-3	TRBD1	.	TGTGCCAGCAGCTTTTCCGGGACAGGGGGGCGAAACACCATATATTTT	CASSFSGTGGRNTIYF
TRBV5-1	TRBJ2-1	TRBD2	.	TGCGCCAGCAGCTTGGGGCTAGCGGGAGGTCGGGATGAGCAGTTCTTC	CASSLGLAGGRDEQFF
TRBV28	TRBJ1-3	.	.	TGTGCCAGCACCTACTCTGGAAACACCATATATTTT	CASTYSGNTIYF
TRBV2	TRBJ1-1	.	.	TGTGCCAGCACCCTTACGGGATACACTGAAGCTTTCTTT	CASTLTGYTEAFF
TRBV6-2/TRBV6-3	TRBJ2-3	.	.	TGTGCCAGCAGTTATGGGAGGCAGGGCATAGATACGCAGTATTTT	CASSYGRQGIDTQYF
TRBV7-9	TRBJ2-7	.	.	TGTGCCAGCAGCTTGTTGGGTGCGGGCGAGCAGTACTTC	CASSLLGAGEQYF
TRBV7-8	TRBJ1-5	TRBD1	.	TGTGCCAGCAGCCCGACAGGGGGACACCCTTTTCTTAGCAATCAGCCCCAGCATTTT	CASSPTGGHPFLSNQPQHF
TRBV29-1	TRBJ2-1	TRBD2	.	TGCAGCGTTGAAGATCTTGAGATTAGCGGGAGAGCTAATGAGCAGTTCTTC	CSVEDLEISGRANEQFF
TRBV7-2	TRBJ1-4	TRBD1	.	TGTGCCAGCAGCCAGGACAGGCGGGGGGGAAAACTGTTTTTT	CASSQDRRGGKLFF
TRBV9	TRBJ1-5	.	.	TGTGCCAGCAGCGTAGGAGGGCAGTCAAATCAGCCCCAGCATTTT	CASSVGGQSNQPQHF
TRBV19	TRBJ1-4	TRBD1	.	TGTGCCAGTAAGAACCGGGACAGGGCCCGTAATGAAAAACTGTTTTTT	CASKNRDRARNEKLFF
TRBV28	TRBJ2-5	.	.	TGTGCCAGCAGTGCTTTTAGCGGTATCGGGGAGACCCAGTACTTC	CASSAFSGIGETQYF
TRBV5-4	TRBJ1-1	TRBD1	.	TGTGCCAGCAGCTTGGGGGACAGGGAAAACACTGAAGCTTTCTTT	CASSLGDRENTEAFF
TRBV5-1	TRBJ2-7	TRBD1	.	TGCGCCAGCAGCTTCCTTTCCCGTGGGACAGGGGACGAGCAGTACTTC	CASSFLSRGTGDEQYF
TRBV7-9	TRBJ1-6	TRBD1	.	TGTGCCAGCGCAGAACAGGGGCCATTTTCACCCCTCCACTTT	CASAEQGPFSPLHF
TRBV5-8	TRBJ2-7	.	.	TGTGCCAGCAGCTTGCAGGGCCCCTTCGGGCAGTACTTC	CASSLQGPFGQYF
TRBV7-2	TRBJ2-3	TRBD2	.	TGTGCCAGCAGCTTAGCTTTGAGACTAGCGGGGGGGAGCTCAGATACGCAGTATTTT	CASSLALRLAGGSSDTQYF
TRBV9	TRBJ2-2	.	.	TGTGCCAGCAGCGCCCGGGATCGAACGAACACCGGGGAGCTGTTTTTT	CASSARDRTNTGELFF
TRBV7-3	TRBJ2-3	TRBD2	.	TGTGCCAGCAGCTCAAACCCGAGCGGGATACAGTATTTT	CASSSNPSGIQYF
TRBV18	TRBJ1-6	.	.	TGTGCCAGCTCACCTCAATTGATTTCGGACAGCCCTGATTCACCCCTCCACTTT	CASSPQLISDSPDSPLHF
TRBV6-6	TRBJ1-1	.	.	TGTGCCAGCAGTTACTCGGACAGAAACACTGAAGCTTTCTTT	CASSYSDRNTEAFF
TRBV2	TRBJ2-7	.	once	TGTGCCAGCAGCGACGAGGTAGGGCAGTACTTC	CASSDEVGQYF
TRBV10-3	TRBJ2-5	.	.	TGTGCCATCAGTGATCGCGGCCAAGAGACCCAGTACTTC	CAISDRGQETQYF
TRBV3-1/TRBV3-2	TRBJ2-2	.	.	TGTGCCAGCAGCTTCATAAGTACGGGAACCGGGGAGCTGTTTTTT	CASSFISTGTGELFF
TRBV27	TRBJ1-5	TRBD1	once	TGTGCCAGCAGTTTAAAGTCAGGGGGCATCCAGCCCCAGCATTTT	CASSLKSGGIQPQHF
TRBV25-1	TRBJ1-6	.	.	TGTGCCAGCAGTGATTGGCAGAATAATTCACCCCTCCACTTT	CASSDWQNNSPLHF
TRBV11-2	TRBJ2-6	.	.	TGTGCCAGCAGCTTGAGGTGGAACTCTGGGGCCAACGTCCTGACTTTC	CASSLRWNSGANVLTF
TRBV20-1	TRBJ2-3	.	.	TGCAGTGCTAGTCCTTCCGGACAGACAGATACGCAGTATTTT	CSASPSGQTDTQYF
TRBV4-1	TRBJ2-5	TRBD2	.	TGCGCCAGCAGCCAAGGTGCGGGGGGCGAGACCCAGTACTTC	CASSQGAGGETQYF
TRBV21-1	TRBJ1-5	.	.	TGTGCCAGCAGCAGGACCCTGGAGGCGCGTCAGCCCCAGCATTTT	CASSRTLEARQPQHF
TRBV30	TRBJ2-2	.	.	TGTGCCTGGAGTGCGGGGACAACCGGGGAGCTGTTTTTT	CAWSAGTTGELFF
TRBV14	TRBJ2-7	.	.	TGTGCCAGCAGCCAAGGCTCCAGGCCGAGCTCCTACGAGCAGTACTTC	CASSQGSRPSSYEQYF
TRBV9	TRBJ2-7	TRBD1	.	TGTGCCAGCAGCCCAACGGACAGGGGGCACTACGAGCAGTACTTC	CASSPTDRGHYEQYF
TRBV3-1/TRBV3-2	TRBJ1-6	.	.	TGTGCCAGCAGCCAAAGATGGGACCGGGACAACTCCTCACCCCTCCACTTT	CASSQRWDRDNSSPLHF
TRBV4-3	TRBJ2-5	TRBD1	.	TGCGCCAGCAGACCTTGGTGGCAGGGGGCCGCAGAGACCCAGTACTTC	CASRPWWQGAAETQYF